A selection of T cell receptor beta chains follows, all from one sample in a study of memory CD4+ T cells and cytomegalovirus serostatus. Repertoires were generated with immunoSEQ multiplex PCR, while TCRdb's copy carries only in-frame clones and drops some. The sample shows around 25,000 clones, about 71% of them seen only once. The specimen sequenced was memory CD4+ T cells from blood. Every receptor here comes from an adult in good health and CMV-seronegative. The CDR3 runs from the conserved cysteine through the conserved F or W. A D gene is named only where the DNA matches it firmly. Only some rows state a clone size, as once, few, many or a class for expanded clones.

CDR3 protein,CDR3 DNA,J gene,D gene,V gene,clone size,CDR3 length
CASSHPTSPEQYF,TGTGCCAGCAGCCACCCGACTAGCCCCGAGCAGTACTTC,TRBJ2-7,TRBD2,TRBV7-2,once,13
CASKVDRGYGYTF,TGTGCCAGCAAGGTAGACCGCGGCTATGGCTACACCTTC,TRBJ1-2,NA,TRBV2,NA,13
CSVEDLGGTGELFF,TGCAGCGTTGAGGATTTAGGGGGTACCGGGGAGCTGTTTTTT,TRBJ2-2,NA,TRBV29-1,once,14
CASTPAGTGEEKLFF,TGCGCCAGCACCCCGGCCGGGACAGGGGAAGAAAAACTGTTTTTT,TRBJ1-4,TRBD1,TRBV5-1,NA,15
CASSLAWGGEAFF,TGTGCCAGCAGCTTAGCCTGGGGTGGTGAAGCTTTCTTT,TRBJ1-1,NA,TRBV7-9,NA,13
CASSAGGTPFNEQFF,TGTGCCAGCAGCGCCGGAGGGACCCCGTTCAATGAGCAGTTCTTC,TRBJ2-1,NA,TRBV9,few,15
CASSPAQGFSGNTIYF,TGTGCCAGCTCACCTGCCCAGGGTTTCTCTGGAAACACCATATATTTT,TRBJ1-3,NA,TRBV18,NA,16
CASKTSGGTHYNEQFF,TGTGCCAGCAAGACTAGCGGGGGAACCCACTACAATGAGCAGTTCTTC,TRBJ2-1,TRBD2,TRBV28,NA,16
CASSFERGAETQYF,TGTGCCAGCAGCTTTGAGCGGGGGGCGGAGACCCAGTACTTC,TRBJ2-5,TRBD2,TRBV11-3,NA,14
CASSQTKGKEGQGRYYEQYF,TGTGCCAGCAGCCAAACGAAAGGAAAGGAGGGACAGGGAAGATACTACGAGCAGTACTTC,TRBJ2-7,TRBD1,TRBV16,NA,20
CASSEAHRQARNTIYF,TGTGCCAGCAGTGAAGCCCACCGACAGGCCCGAAACACCATATATTTT,TRBJ1-3,NA,TRBV2,NA,16
CASSLGPAGRAYNEQFF,TGTGCCAGCAGTTTAGGCCCAGCGGGACGGGCCTACAATGAGCAGTTCTTC,TRBJ2-1,TRBD2,TRBV27,NA,17
CASRETGINTEAFF,TGTGCCAGTAGAGAAACAGGGATCAACACTGAAGCTTTCTTT,TRBJ1-1,NA,TRBV19,NA,14
CATSRDPREPYEQYF,TGTGCCACCAGCAGAGATCCGCGGGAACCCTACGAGCAGTACTTC,TRBJ2-7,NA,TRBV15,NA,15
CASSEQGGTEAFF,TGTGCCAGCAGCGAACAGGGCGGTACTGAAGCTTTCTTT,TRBJ1-1,NA,TRBV6-4,once,13
CASSVVSRGTFDEQYF,TGTGCCAGCAGCGTAGTAAGCAGGGGGACTTTCGACGAGCAGTACTTC,TRBJ2-7,NA,TRBV9,NA,16
CASTMQSLYQETQYF,TGTGCCAGCACGATGCAGTCTCTGTACCAAGAGACCCAGTACTTC,TRBJ2-5,NA,TRBV6-1,NA,15
CAWEETGGTEAFF,TGTGCCTGGGAAGAAACAGGGGGCACTGAAGCTTTCTTT,TRBJ1-1,TRBD1,TRBV30,few,13
CASRSGTNSGNTIYF,TGTGCCAGCCGGAGCGGAACCAACTCTGGAAACACCATATATTTT,TRBJ1-3,NA,TRBV11-2,NA,15
CASSESKTTDTQYF,TGCGCCAGCAGTGAGTCAAAGACCACAGATACGCAGTATTTT,TRBJ2-3,NA,TRBV10-2,NA,14
CASGYGQGTTEAFF,TGTGCCAGCGGGTATGGACAGGGGACCACTGAAGCTTTCTTT,TRBJ1-1,TRBD1,TRBV7-9,NA,14
CASSSRQDRTQYF,TGTGCCAGCAGCTCACGACAGGATCGTACGCAGTATTTT,TRBJ2-3,NA,TRBV7-8,NA,13
CASSSRLAPGELFF,TGTGCCAGCAGTTCGAGGTTGGCCCCCGGGGAGCTGTTTTTT,TRBJ2-2,NA,TRBV27,NA,14
CASSGGGTIQETQYF,TGTGCCAGTAGTGGTGGGGGAACAATACAAGAGACCCAGTACTTC,TRBJ2-5,NA,TRBV19,NA,15
CASSFQDRGRKQYF,TGTGCCAGCAGTTTCCAGGACAGGGGGAGAAAGCAGTACTTC,TRBJ2-7,TRBD1,TRBV28,NA,14
CASSYSLTSGYGYTF,TGTGCCAGCAGTTACTCTCTGACCTCTGGCTATGGCTACACCTTC,TRBJ1-2,NA,TRBV6-5,few,15
CATGTAMNTEAFF,TGTGCCACGGGGACAGCGATGAACACTGAAGCTTTCTTT,TRBJ1-1,TRBD1,TRBV27,NA,13
CAGTGGNYNEQFF,TGTGCCGGTACTGGGGGGAACTACAATGAGCAGTTCTTC,TRBJ2-1,NA,TRBV30,NA,13
CSARRGNEQFF,TGCAGTGCAAGGCGGGGGAATGAGCAGTTCTTC,TRBJ2-1,TRBD2,TRBV20-1,NA,11
CASSPQGANTEAFF,TGTGCCAGCTCACCACAGGGGGCGAACACTGAAGCTTTCTTT,TRBJ1-1,TRBD1,TRBV18,few,14
CASTQQGAPGNTIYF,TGTGCCAGCACACAACAGGGGGCGCCTGGAAACACCATATATTTT,TRBJ1-3,TRBD1,TRBV7-2,few,15
CASSQRGRSDTQYF,TGTGCCAGCAGCCAACGGGGCCGATCAGATACGCAGTATTTT,TRBJ2-3,NA,TRBV7-2,NA,14
CASSNPTGAGNTIYF,TGTGCCAGTAGTAACCCGACAGGGGCTGGAAACACCATATATTTT,TRBJ1-3,TRBD1,TRBV19,NA,15
CASSYDGSYGYTF,TGTGCCAGCAGTTACGATGGCTCGTATGGCTACACCTTC,TRBJ1-2,NA,TRBV6-5,NA,13
CATCPGTRHEQYF,TGTGCCACCTGTCCCGGGACTAGACACGAGCAGTACTTC,TRBJ2-7,TRBD2,TRBV28,few,13
CASSPGQRNEKLFF,TGTGCCAGCTCCCCGGGACAGAGAAATGAAAAACTGTTTTTT,TRBJ1-4,TRBD1,TRBV25-1,once,14
CASSLGLAGIGTGELFF,TGTGCCAGCAGCTTAGGACTAGCGGGAATTGGCACCGGGGAGCTGTTTTTT,TRBJ2-2,TRBD2,TRBV7-2,NA,17
CASSGYRYEQYF,TGTGCCAGCAGTGGGTACAGATACGAGCAGTACTTC,TRBJ2-7,NA,TRBV6-1,few,12
CASSKKMAGTSETSYEQYF,TGTGCCAGCAGCAAGAAAATGGCCGGGACTAGCGAGACCTCCTACGAGCAGTACTTC,TRBJ2-7,TRBD2,TRBV7-2,NA,19
CASSRSSGGSPDTQYF,TGCGCCAGCAGCAGGTCTAGCGGGGGTTCGCCAGATACGCAGTATTTT,TRBJ2-3,TRBD2,TRBV5-1,NA,16
CASSSEGQGTVEQYF,TGTGCCAGCAGCTCAGAGGGACAGGGGACGGTCGAGCAGTACTTC,TRBJ2-7,TRBD1,TRBV7-2,few,15
CASSAREAGNTIYF,TGTGCCAGCTCCGCACGGGAGGCTGGAAACACCATATATTTT,TRBJ1-3,NA,TRBV18,NA,14
CASSLGGASDYGYTF,TGCGCCAGCAGCCTCGGAGGGGCGTCAGACTATGGCTACACCTTC,TRBJ1-2,NA,TRBV4-3,NA,15
CASSSSGQSYNEQFF,TGCGCCAGCAGCAGTTCGGGACAGAGTTACAATGAGCAGTTCTTC,TRBJ2-1,TRBD1,TRBV5-1,NA,15
CASERTGNNEKLFF,TGTGCCAGTGAAAGGACAGGAAATAATGAAAAACTGTTTTTT,TRBJ1-4,TRBD1,TRBV2,NA,14
CASSQERTGFSSGNTIYF,TGCGCCAGCAGCCAAGAAAGGACAGGGTTCTCTTCTGGAAACACCATATATTTT,TRBJ1-3,TRBD1,TRBV4-3,NA,18
CASSFSRWGNTGELFF,TGTGCCAGCAGTTTTTCGAGATGGGGGAACACCGGGGAGCTGTTTTTT,TRBJ2-2,NA,TRBV28,NA,16
CASSLSFRGGIQYF,TGTGCCAGCAGCTTAAGTTTCAGGGGGGGCATTCAGTACTTC,TRBJ2-4,NA,TRBV7-6,NA,14
CASSRTGGYNEQFF,TGTGCCAGCAGCAGGACAGGGGGGTACAATGAGCAGTTCTTC,TRBJ2-1,TRBD1,TRBV7-2,NA,14
CASSFETRGGYTF,TGCGCCAGCAGCTTTGAGACGAGGGGGGGCTACACCTTC,TRBJ1-2,NA,TRBV5-1,few,13
CASGRTDTQYF,TGTGCCAGCGGACGGACAGATACGCAGTATTTT,TRBJ2-3,NA,TRBV19,NA,11
CARSQQNPMWGQENTEAFF,TGTGCCAGAAGCCAACAGAACCCAATGTGGGGACAGGAGAACACTGAAGCTTTCTTT,TRBJ1-1,NA,TRBV7-5,once,19
CASSLQTNEKLFF,TGTGCCAGCAGCTTACAAACTAATGAAAAACTGTTTTTT,TRBJ1-4,NA,TRBV7-2,NA,13
CASSKQGNAQPQHF,TGTGCCAGCAGTAAACAGGGTAACGCTCAGCCCCAGCATTTT,TRBJ1-5,NA,TRBV6-1,NA,14
CASSVGTVDTGELFF,TGTGCCAGCAGCGTAGGGACGGTCGACACCGGGGAGCTGTTTTTT,TRBJ2-2,NA,TRBV9,NA,15
CASSGMWDEQYF,TGTGCCAGCAGCGGCATGTGGGACGAGCAGTACTTC,TRBJ2-7,NA,TRBV7-2,medium-sized,12
CASSFRLAGEGEQFF,TGTGCCAGCAGCTTCCGACTAGCGGGAGAGGGGGAGCAGTTCTTC,TRBJ2-1,TRBD2,TRBV7-9,NA,15
CASSPRVVENTEAFF,TGTGCCAGCAGCCCCCGTGTTGTAGAGAACACTGAAGCTTTCTTT,TRBJ1-1,NA,TRBV7-9,few,15